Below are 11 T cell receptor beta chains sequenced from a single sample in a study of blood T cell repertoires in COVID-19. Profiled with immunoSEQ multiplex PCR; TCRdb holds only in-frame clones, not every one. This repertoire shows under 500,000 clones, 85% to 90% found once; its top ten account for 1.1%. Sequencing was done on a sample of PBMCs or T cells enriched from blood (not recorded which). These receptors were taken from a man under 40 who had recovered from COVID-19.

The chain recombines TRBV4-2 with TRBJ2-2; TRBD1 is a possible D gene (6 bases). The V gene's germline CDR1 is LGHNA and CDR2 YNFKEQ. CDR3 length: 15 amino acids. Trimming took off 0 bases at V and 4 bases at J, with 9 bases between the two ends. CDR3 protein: CASSQEQGRTGELFF. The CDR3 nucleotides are TGTGCCAGCAGCCAAGAACAGGGTCGCACCGGGGAGCTGTTTTTT.

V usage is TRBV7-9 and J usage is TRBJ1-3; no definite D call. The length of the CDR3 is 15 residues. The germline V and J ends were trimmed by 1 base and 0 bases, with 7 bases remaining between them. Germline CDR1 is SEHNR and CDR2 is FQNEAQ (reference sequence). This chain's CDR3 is CASSLGSLSGNTIYF. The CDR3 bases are TGTGCCAGCAGCTTAGGTAGCCTCTCTGGAAACACCATATATTTT.

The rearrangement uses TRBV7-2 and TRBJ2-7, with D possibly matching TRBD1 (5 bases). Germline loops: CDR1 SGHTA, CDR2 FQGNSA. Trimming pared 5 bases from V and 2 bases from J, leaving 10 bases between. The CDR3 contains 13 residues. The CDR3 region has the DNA TGTGCCAGCAGCGACAGTCTCCCCTACGAGCAGTACTTC. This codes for CASSDSLPYEQYF.

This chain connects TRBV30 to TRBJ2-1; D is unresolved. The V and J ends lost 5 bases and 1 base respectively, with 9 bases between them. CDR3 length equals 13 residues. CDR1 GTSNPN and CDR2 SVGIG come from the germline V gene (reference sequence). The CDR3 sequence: CAWGPRSYNEQFF. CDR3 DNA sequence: TGTGCCTGGGGCCCCCGTTCCTACAATGAGCAGTTCTTC.

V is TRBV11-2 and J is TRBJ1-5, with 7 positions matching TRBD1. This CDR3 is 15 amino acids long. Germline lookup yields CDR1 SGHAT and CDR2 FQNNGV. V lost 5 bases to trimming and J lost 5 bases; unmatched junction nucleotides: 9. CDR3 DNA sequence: TGTGCCAGCAGCCGCGCCGGGACAGCGGATCAGCCCCAGCATTTT. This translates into CASSRAGTADQPQHF.

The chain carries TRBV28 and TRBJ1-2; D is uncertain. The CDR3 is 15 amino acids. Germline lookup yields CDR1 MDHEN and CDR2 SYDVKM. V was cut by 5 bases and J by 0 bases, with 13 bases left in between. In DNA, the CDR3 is TGTGCCAGCAGTGATCGGTGGAGATCTAACTATGGCTACACCTTC. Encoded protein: CASSDRWRSNYGYTF.

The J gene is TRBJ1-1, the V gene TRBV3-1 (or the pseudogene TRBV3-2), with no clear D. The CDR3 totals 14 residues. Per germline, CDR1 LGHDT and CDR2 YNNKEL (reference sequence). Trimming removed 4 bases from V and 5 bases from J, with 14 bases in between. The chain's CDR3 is CASSPRPGETEAFF. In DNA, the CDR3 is TGTGCCAGCAGCCCCCGCCCCGGGGAAACTGAAGCTTTCTTT.

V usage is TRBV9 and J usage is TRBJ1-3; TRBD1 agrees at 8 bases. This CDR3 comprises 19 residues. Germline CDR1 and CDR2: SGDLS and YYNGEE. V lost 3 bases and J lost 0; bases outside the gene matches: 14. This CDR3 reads CASSEGQEDFSPSGNTIYF. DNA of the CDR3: TGTGCCAGCAGCGAGGGACAGGAAGATTTCTCCCCCTCTGGAAACACCATATATTTT.

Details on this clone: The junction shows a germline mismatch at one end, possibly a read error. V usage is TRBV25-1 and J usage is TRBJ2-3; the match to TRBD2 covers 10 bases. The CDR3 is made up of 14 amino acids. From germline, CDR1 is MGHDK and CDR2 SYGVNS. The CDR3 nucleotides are TGTGCCGGCAGGGTAGCGGGAGGACCCGATACGCAGTATTTT. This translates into CAGRVAGGPDTQYF. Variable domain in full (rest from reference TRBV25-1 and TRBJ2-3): EADIYQTPRYLVIGTGKKITLECSQTMGHDKMYWYQQDPGMELHLIHYSYGVNSTEKGDLSSESTVSRIRTEHFPLTLESARPSHTSQYLCAGRVAGGPDTQYFGPGTRLTVL.

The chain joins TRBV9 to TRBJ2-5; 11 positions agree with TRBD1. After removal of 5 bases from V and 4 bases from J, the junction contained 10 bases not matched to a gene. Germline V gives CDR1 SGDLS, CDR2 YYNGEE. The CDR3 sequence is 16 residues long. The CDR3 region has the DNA TGTGCCAGCAGTCAGATCGGGACAGGGGGTTTAGAGACCCAGTACTTC. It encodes CASSQIGTGGLETQYF.

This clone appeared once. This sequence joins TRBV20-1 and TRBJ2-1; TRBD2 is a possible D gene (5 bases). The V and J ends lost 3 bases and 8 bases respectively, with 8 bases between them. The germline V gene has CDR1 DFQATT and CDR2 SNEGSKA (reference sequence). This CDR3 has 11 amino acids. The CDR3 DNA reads TGCAGTGCTAGTCCTAGCCATGAGCAGTTCTTC. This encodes CSASPSHEQFF.